This record covers a single TCR beta chain. The record originates from a study of cytomegalovirus exposure and HLA in healthy donors. PCR employed 60 Vbeta and 13 Jbeta primers. The data were produced by immunoSEQ multiplex PCR, yet TCRdb's version contains in-frame clones alone and is incomplete. The sample shows around 160,000 clones, 60% to 85% of them seen only once. The sequenced material came from PBMCs. This TCR derives from a woman aged 40-49 years in good health and CMV-seropositive.

CDR3 DNA sequence: TGTGCCAGTAGTGGGGGACTCAGCTCCTATAATTCACCCCTCCACTTT. Protein product: CASSGGLSSYNSPLHF. The chain has TRBV19 and TRBJ1-6; maybe TRBD1 (5 bases). V lost 5 bases and J lost 0, with 11 bases in between. The CDR3 spans 16 residues. CDR1 and CDR2 from the germline V gene are LNHDA and SQIVND (reference sequence).